The TCR beta chain under discussion was sequenced for a study of T cells expressing NK-cell markers. Study findings and constraints: Of the CD8+ T cell pool in over 5 donors, roughly 1.0-7.5% was accounted for by dominant NKG2C+ clonotypes.

TCRdb re-called the 5' RACE reads and catalogs CDR3 proteins one per entry, DNA excluded. Recorded for this sample: around 470,000 distinct CDR3 sequences. Comments on this clonotype: Its antigen is unidentified.

Germline V lookup: CDR1 DFQATT, CDR2 SNEGSKA (reference sequence). The CDR3 extends over 13 amino acids. The sequence derives from a woman between 50 and 59 years old in good health. Sequenced material: blood T cells: a sorted CD56 or NKG2C T cell subset, CD4+ or CD8+ T cells, or bulk PBMC T cells (not recorded which). This chain connects TRBV20-1 to TRBJ2-7; checking the TCRdb D call of TRBD2 is not possible without DNA. CDR3 sequence reads: CSAGAGSIYEQYF.